The TCR beta chain described here comes from a study of brain T cells in children with intractable seizures. Study outcomes and limitations: Pre- and post-surgery blood differed in depth, so pre-surgery absences may be undersampling.

The table came from immunoSEQ multiplex PCR; TCRdb's copy has only in-frame clones and leaves some out. The sample records 340,000 or so clones, about 93% being singletons. V was cut by 5 bases and J by 3 bases, with 10 bases left in between. CDR3 size: 13 residues. As for time point: blood from clinic visit 5 months post-surgery; TSC patient then seizure free. Surgery cases with the highest brain T cell transcript signatures were chosen for sequencing. Patients received at least one anti-epileptic drug before surgery. As concerns this clone: The antigen is not known.

The clonotype was recovered from a boy younger than two with tuberous sclerosis and intractable seizures. Sample: peripheral blood, taken about 5 months after surgery. The chain carries TRBV12-3 or TRBV12-4 and TRBJ1-2, with a weak D call TRBD1 (6 bases). The CDR3 sequence is CASSQPGDYGYTF. DNA for the CDR3: TGTGCCAGCAGTCAACCAGGGGACTATGGCTACACCTTC.